This is a list of T cell receptor beta chains from one sample in a study of OX40 agonist ivuxolimab in advanced cancers. Sequencing used immunoSEQ multiplex PCR; TCRdb keeps in-frame clones, though not all of them. Counted here are about 79,000 clones, approximately 94% occurring once; the ten biggest clones make up 9.6%. The material sequenced was CD4+ or CD8+ T cells sorted from blood, taken in a trial of the OX40 agonist ivuxolimab. The receptors here all came from an adult with an advanced solid tumor such as melanoma, head and neck, liver or kidney cancer. Both conserved end residues are part of each CDR3. A D gene is named only where the DNA matches it firmly. Not all rows give a size; the values are once, few, many and, for expanded clones, a class.

d_call	v_call	j_call	clone_size	cdr3_nt	cdr3_aa
TRBD2	TRBV5-6	TRBJ2-1	NA	TGTGCCAGCAGCTTGGAGGCTAGCGGGAGGCCTTACAATGAGCAGTTCTTC	CASSLEASGRPYNEQFF
TRBD1	TRBV2	TRBJ2-3	NA	TGTGCCAGCAGTGAACAGACAGGGCGAACAGATACGCAGTATTTT	CASSEQTGRTDTQYF
TRBD2	TRBV10-1	TRBJ2-3	NA	TGCGCCAGCAGTGATATAGCGGGGGGGCCGACAGATACGCAGTATTTT	CASSDIAGGPTDTQYF
TRBD1	TRBV19	TRBJ2-1	once	TGTGCCAGTATTCCGGGACAGGGTTACAATGAGCAGTTCTTC	CASIPGQGYNEQFF
TRBD1	TRBV4-1	TRBJ2-3	NA	TGCGCCAGCAGCCACGACAGGGTTGTCAACGCAGATACGCAGTATTTT	CASSHDRVVNADTQYF
TRBD1	TRBV13	TRBJ2-5	NA	TGTGCCAGCAGCTCCGCGGGACAGGGGGCGATATGGACCCAGTACTTC	CASSSAGQGAIWTQYF
TRBD2	TRBV19	TRBJ2-3	NA	TGTGCCAGTAGTCCGCCTAGCGGACTAGATACGCAGTATTTT	CASSPPSGLDTQYF
NA	TRBV19	TRBJ2-7	NA	TGTGCCAGTAGTATTTTTGTGGGGTCCGCATCCTACGAGCAGTACTTC	CASSIFVGSASYEQYF
TRBD1	TRBV6-4	TRBJ1-2	NA	TGTGCCAGCCAACTCGACCAGGGGGCGCATTACTATGGCTACACCTTC	CASQLDQGAHYYGYTF
NA	TRBV6-4	TRBJ2-1	NA	TGTGCCAGCAGTAAGGACAGCAACAATGAGCAGTTCTTC	CASSKDSNNEQFF
NA	TRBV28	TRBJ1-1	NA	TGTGCCAGCGAATCCCGACCGGGAATCACTGAAGCTTTCTTT	CASESRPGITEAFF
NA	TRBV6-5	TRBJ2-7	NA	TGTGCCAGCAGTTACGCCGGCATGGGGTACGAGCAGTACTTC	CASSYAGMGYEQYF
TRBD1	TRBV7-6	TRBJ2-2	NA	TGTGCCAGCAGCGAGACAGGGGGCGACACCGGGGAGCTGTTTTTT	CASSETGGDTGELFF
NA	TRBV5-6	TRBJ2-7	NA	TGTGCCAGCAGCTACCCTGGGTACGAGCAGTACTTC	CASSYPGYEQYF
TRBD1	TRBV5-1	TRBJ2-1	NA	TGCGCCAGCAGCTGGGGACAGACCAATGAGCAGTTCTTC	CASSWGQTNEQFF
NA	TRBV19	TRBJ2-7	NA	TGTGCCAGTAGTGCCCGCATCGAAGGCGAGCAGTACTTC	CASSARIEGEQYF
TRBD2	TRBV7-2	TRBJ2-7	NA	TGTGCCAGCAGCCCACCGGGGACTAGCGAGCAGTACTTC	CASSPPGTSEQYF
TRBD2	TRBV27	TRBJ2-1	NA	TGTGCCAGCAACGCGGGGGGACCCTACAATGAGCAGTTCTTC	CASNAGGPYNEQFF
NA	TRBV27	TRBJ2-7	NA	TGTGCCAGCTCGGTCGGGGGCGGCACCTCCTACGAGCAGTACTTC	CASSVGGGTSYEQYF
NA	TRBV5-4	TRBJ1-1	NA	TGTGCCAGCAGCTTGTGGAACACTGAAGCTTTCTTT	CASSLWNTEAFF
NA	TRBV27	TRBJ2-7	NA	TGTGCCAGCAGACCCTTAAACTCCTACGAGCAGTACTTC	CASRPLNSYEQYF
NA	TRBV5-4	TRBJ2-2	NA	TGTGCCAGCAGCTTGGTGGGAGCCGCCACCGGGGAGCTGTTTTTT	CASSLVGAATGELFF
NA	TRBV6-9	TRBJ1-5	NA	TGTGCCAGCCACAATCAGCCCCAGCATTTT	CASHNQPQHF
TRBD2	TRBV9	TRBJ2-1	NA	TGTGCCAGCAGCGTAGCCCGACTAGCGGCCTACAATGAGCAGTTCTTC	CASSVARLAAYNEQFF
TRBD2	TRBV4-3	TRBJ2-5	NA	TGCGCCAGCAGCCCATACGGGAGGGCCTCCACCGGATACTTC	CASSPYGRASTGYF
TRBD2	TRBV27	TRBJ2-7	NA	TGTGCCAGTGGACTAGCGGGAGCAACCTACGAGCAGTACTTC	CASGLAGATYEQYF
TRBD2	TRBV4-3	TRBJ2-4	NA	TGCGCCAGCAGCCCGAGGGTAGCGGGAGTGGAAAACATTCAGTACTTC	CASSPRVAGVENIQYF
TRBD1	TRBV5-4	TRBJ2-7	NA	TGTGCCAGCAGCGGGGGTACAGGGGGTTACGAGCAGTACTTC	CASSGGTGGYEQYF
TRBD2	TRBV6-6	TRBJ2-1	NA	TGTGCCAGCAGCCCTAGCGGGGTGTCCTACAATGAGCAGTTCTTC	CASSPSGVSYNEQFF
NA	TRBV20-1	TRBJ2-1	NA	TGCAGTGCTAAAGGTGTGTATGAGCAGTTCTTC	CSAKGVYEQFF
NA	TRBV5-6	TRBJ2-1	few	TGTGCCAGCAGCTTGGGCGGGCGGGGCTACAATGAGCAGTTCTTC	CASSLGGRGYNEQFF
NA	TRBV7-9	TRBJ2-1	NA	TGTGCCAGCAGCGCCCGGACTAACGAGCCCCACTACAATGAGCAGTTCTTC	CASSARTNEPHYNEQFF
NA	TRBV27	TRBJ2-7	NA	TGTGCCAGCAGTTACTGGGACTTGGCCTACGAGCAGTACTTC	CASSYWDLAYEQYF